These 15 T cell receptor beta chains share one sample of origin, sequenced in a study of shared clonotypes between healthy human individuals. TCRdb's copy holds only in-frame clones and misses some; the assay was immunoSEQ multiplex PCR. This repertoire shows hundreds of thousands of clones, 73% found once; its top ten account for around 1.7%. Sequenced input: memory CD4+ T cells sorted from blood. Subset in this sample: CD45RA-negative fraction. The receptor set was obtained from a woman aged 25-40 years in good health.

The chain links TRBV11-3 to TRBJ1-1; a possible D gene is TRBD1 (5 bases). The V gene's germline CDR1 is SGHNT and CDR2 YENEEA. The V and J ends lost 5 bases and 3 bases respectively, with 10 bases between them. CDR3 length: 13 amino acids. DNA for the CDR3: TGTGCCAGCAGCCAGACAGCTTACACTGAAGCTTTCTTT. Protein product: CASSQTAYTEAFF.

Concerning this clone itself: The sample contains more than one DNA sequence encoding this CDR3. The rearrangement links TRBV28 to TRBJ2-7; D remains ambiguous. V lost 3 bases and J 1 base, leaving 7 bases between the germline ends. The CDR3 contains 13 residues. The germline V gene encodes CDR1 MDHEN and CDR2 SYDVKM. The CDR3: CASSFASSYEQYF. For the CDR3, the DNA is TGTGCCAGCAGTTTTGCGAGTTCCTACGAGCAGTACTTC.

This chain joins TRBV7-9 and TRBJ1-4; possibly TRBD1 for D (6 bases). The V gene's germline CDR1 is SEHNR and CDR2 FQNEAQ (reference sequence). With 5 bases removed from V and 2 bases from J, the gap between germline ends came to 18 bases. CDR3 length equals 17 residues. The CDR3 spells CASSEGQGRRTNEKLFF. DNA of the CDR3: TGTGCCAGCAGCGAAGGCCAGGGGCGAAGGACTAATGAAAAACTGTTTTTT.

Points on this clone: The same CDR3 can be traced to other DNA sequences in this sample. The chain joins TRBV2 to TRBJ2-1; D may be TRBD2 (5 bases). V was shortened by 5 bases and J by 2 bases, with 13 bases between the two germline ends. In germline, CDR1 is SNHLY, CDR2 FYNNEI. There are 15 residues in the CDR3. The CDR3, as DNA: TGTGCCAGCAGTCGAGGGCCAGCACCCTACAATGAGCAGTTCTTC. Its protein is CASSRGPAPYNEQFF.

The V call is TRBV6-5, the J call TRBJ1-2; a weak D match, TRBD1 (5 bases). V was pared by 6 bases and J by 8 bases, with 16 bases between. CDR3 length equals 13 residues. Germline V gene lookup returns CDR1 MNHEY and CDR2 SVGAGI. CDR3 DNA: TGTGCCAGCAGAGTGATAAAGGGGTCGGGCTACACCTTC. Its translation: CASRVIKGSGYTF.

The chain recombines TRBV15 with TRBJ2-7; 8 nucleotides line up with TRBD1. The trim removed 2 bases at V and 5 bases at J, leaving 5 bases unmatched. The CDR3 spans 14 residues. Germline V gene data show CDR1 as LNHNV and CDR2 as YYDKDF (reference sequence). The CDR3 region has the DNA TGTGCCACCAGCAGACCGGACAGGGCTAACGAGCAGTACTTC. It is translated as CATSRPDRANEQYF. The full variable domain, its missing parts supplied by reference TRBV15 and TRBJ2-7, is DAMVIQNPRYQVTQFGKPVTLSCSQTLNHNVMYWYQQKSSQAPKLLFHYYDKDFNNEADTPDNFQSRRPNTSFCFLDIRSPGLGDTAMYLCATSRPDRANEQYFGPGTRLTVT.

The V and J genes are TRBV11-2 and TRBJ2-7, with 8 bases that match TRBD2. The CDR3 contains 13 residues. Trimming took 6 bases from V and 6 from J; bases not matched to a gene: 7. Germline V gene lookup returns CDR1 SGHAT and CDR2 FQNNGV. The CDR3 DNA is TGTGCCAGCAGTTTCGGGACTAGGGGCGAGCAGTACTTC. Protein: CASSFGTRGEQYF.

This clone was counted between two and nine times. The chain recombines TRBV5-5 with TRBJ2-7; D perhaps matches TRBD1 (6 bases). The CDR3 runs 16 residues. Germline CDR1 is SGHKS and CDR2 is YYEKEE (reference sequence). Trimming removed 0 bases from V and 2 bases from J, with 15 bases in between. CDR3 sequence: CASSLARPGVTYEQYF. Here the CDR3 DNA reads TGTGCCAGCAGCTTGGCACGGCCAGGGGTAACCTACGAGCAGTACTTC.

This chain uses TRBV27 with TRBJ1-2, with no clear D. The CDR3 has 18 amino acids. V shed 4 bases and J shed 8 bases, with 29 bases lying between them. Germline CDR1 MNHEY, CDR2 SMNVEV (reference sequence). The CDR3 sequence: CASSWRSGEPHFSRGYTF. CDR3 coding DNA: TGTGCCAGCAGTTGGAGGTCCGGGGAACCCCATTTTAGTCGCGGCTACACCTTC.

Of note for this clone: The same CDR3 is also encoded by other DNA sequences in this sample. This sequence joins TRBV5-1 and TRBJ1-2; D uncertain. This CDR3 is 14 amino acids long. V was trimmed by 4 bases and J by 2 bases, leaving 12 bases between them. Germline assignment: CDR1 SGHRS and CDR2 YFSETQ. CDR3 residues: CASSALRENYGYTF. The CDR3 region has the DNA TGCGCCAGCAGCGCCCTGAGGGAAAACTATGGCTACACCTTC.

CDR3 DNA sequence: TGTGCCAGCAGCTATCGGACAGAAAACTATGGCTACACCTTC. Translated: CASSYRTENYGYTF. The V call is TRBV5-6, the J call TRBJ1-2; possibly TRBD1 for D (6 bases). CDR3 length: 14 residues. V shed 3 bases and J shed 2 bases, with 11 bases lying between them. Germline V CDR1 and CDR2: SGHDT, YYEEEE.

A remark on this clone: Other DNA sequences of this sample code for an identical CDR3. This chain connects TRBV5-1 to TRBJ2-1, with D possibly matching TRBD2 (5 bases). Germline V gene data show CDR1 as SGHRS and CDR2 as YFSETQ. Trimming cost V 4 bases and J 1 base, with 12 bases left between them. The CDR3 spans 15 residues. The CDR3 DNA is TGCGCCAGCAGCCTGGACTCTGGTTCCTACAATGAGCAGTTCTTC. This sequence encodes CASSLDSGSYNEQFF.

The chain combines TRBV10-2 with TRBJ1-6, with a tentative D call TRBD1 (6 bases). V gave up 6 bases and J gave up 8 bases, with 17 bases separating them. This CDR3 spans 15 amino acids. In germline, CDR1 is WSHSY, CDR2 SAAADI. The CDR3 DNA follows: TGCGCCAGCAGCTCACCGGACAGTACTTATTCACCCCTCCACTTT. It encodes CASSSPDSTYSPLHF.

This clone was found a few times. The chain employs TRBV5-1 and TRBJ2-1, with unresolved D. The CDR3 totals 15 residues. CDR1 and CDR2 (germline): SGHRS, YFSETQ. V was clipped by 0 bases and J by 1 base, with 8 bases between them. This chain's CDR3 is CASSLDVLSYNEQFF. CDR3 DNA sequence: TGCGCCAGCAGCTTGGACGTCTTGTCCTACAATGAGCAGTTCTTC.

This clone has just a few counts. The chain employs TRBV10-2 and TRBJ2-7; 11 bases line up with TRBD2. The V gene end was trimmed by 7 bases and the J gene end by 5 bases; junction bases not matched to a gene: 7. Germline values: CDR1 WSHSY, CDR2 SAAADI. This CDR3 spans 14 amino acids. Here the CDR3 DNA reads TGCGCCAGCAAGGTAGCGGGAGGGCGGAACGAGCAGTACTTC. Residues: CASKVAGGRNEQYF.